The next 22 T cell receptor beta chains were all read from a single sample in a study of Graves' ophthalmopathy and Graves' hyperthyroidism. The TCR beta CDR3 regions underwent amplification from RNA transcripts. RT-PCR in the first round used HTBI primers; a second-round multiplex PCR followed. Each CDR3 protein is one row after TCRdb ran MiXCR on the multiplex PCR reads. Counted here are 350,000 to 400,000 distinct CDR3 sequences, 15% occurring once; the ten biggest clones make up about 7.3%. The material sequenced was peripheral blood. The receptor source for this set is a woman between 18 and 30 years old with stable Graves' hyperthyroidism.

This clonotype has at least ten counts. The J gene is TRBJ1-2, the V gene TRBV5-6, with a possible D match to TRBD1 (6 bases). CDR1 is SGHDT, CDR2 YYEEEE, per germline. Trimming took 0 bases from V and 5 from J, leaving 23 bases between them. The CDR3 contains 18 residues. CDR3 DNA sequence: TGTGCCAGCAGCTTGGGGCTGCGGGACATCCAATCGGGTTATGGCTACACCTTC. Amino acids: CASSLGLRDIQSGYGYTF.

The sample holds many counts of this clonotype. A read error may produce the germline difference seen at one junction end. J is TRBJ1-2 and V is TRBV5-1; a possible D gene is TRBD1 (5 bases). The CDR3 is 13 residues long. CDR1 SGHRS and CDR2 YFSETQ come from the germline V gene. CDR3 DNA sequence: TGTGCCAGCAGCTTGGGGGAAAACTATGGCTACACCTTC. Protein sequence: CASSLGENYGYTF.

The V call is TRBV6-2 or TRBV6-3, the J call TRBJ2-2; 10 nucleotides match TRBD2. Germline V gene sequence: CDR1 MNHEY, CDR2 SVGEGT. J lost 3 bases, V lost 4 bases, and 2 bases had no gene match. This CDR3 region has 15 residues. The chain's CDR3 is CASSFGTSDTGELFF. CDR3 nucleotides: TGTGCCAGCAGTTTTGGGACTAGCGACACCGGGGAGCTGTTTTTT.

There are many counts of this clonotype. V gene TRBV7-3 combines with J gene TRBJ1-1; D not resolved. This CDR3 has 13 amino acids. V was pared by 2 bases and J by 0 bases, with 4 bases between. Per germline, CDR1 SGHTA and CDR2 FQGTGA. CDR3 coding DNA: TGTGCCAGCAGCTTATGGGTGAACACTGAAGCTTTCTTT. Translated: CASSLWVNTEAFF.

This clonotype has ten or more counts. V usage is TRBV7-9 and J usage is TRBJ1-1; 7 bases fit TRBD1. The germline V gene encodes CDR1 SEHNR and CDR2 FQNEAQ (reference sequence). The CDR3 contains 12 residues. V shed 11 bases and J 4 bases; nucleotides not matched to a gene: 7. The CDR3 nucleotides are TGTGCCGGGGCCAGGGGGTCCACTGAAGCTTTCTTT. This codes for CAGARGSTEAFF.

The chain couples TRBV5-1 to TRBJ2-1; D not resolved. CDR1 is SGHRS, CDR2 YFSETQ, per germline. Trimming stripped 0 bases from V and 9 bases from J, with 10 bases between. The length of the CDR3 is 13 residues. The CDR3 nucleotides are TGCGCCAGCAGCTTGGAGGGTTTAAGTGAGCAGTTCTTC. Its translation is CASSLEGLSEQFF.

The chain employs TRBV18 and TRBJ1-1, with TRBD1 matching over 7 bases. Germline CDR1 and CDR2: KGHSH and LQKENI. The CDR3 length is 15 residues. Losses at the gene ends were 3 bases for V and 7 bases for J; bases not matched to a gene: 11. For the CDR3, the DNA is TGTGCCAGCTCACCTCCTGACAGGGCAAAAGGTGAAGCTTTCTTT. It encodes CASSPPDRAKGEAFF.

This clonotype was picked up many times. The chain combines TRBV6-1 with TRBJ2-7, with 9 bases aligning to TRBD1. V was clipped by 7 bases and J by 4 bases; unmatched bases: 5. This CDR3 is built from 13 residues. CDR1 is MNHNS and CDR2 is SASEGT in the germline V gene. CDR3 coding DNA: TGTGCCAGCAAGGACAGGGGCGCATACGAGCAGTACTTC. Amino acids: CASKDRGAYEQYF.

This clonotype appeared many times. J is TRBJ2-2 and V is TRBV15; 11 nucleotides align to TRBD1. The CDR3 covers 16 residues. In germline, CDR1 is LNHNV, CDR2 YYDKDF (reference sequence). V dropped 1 base and J dropped 6; count of bases not matched to a gene: 4. The CDR3 protein is CATSRGGQGAAGELFF. DNA for the CDR3: TGTGCCACCAGCAGAGGTGGACAGGGGGCCGCCGGGGAGCTGTTTTTT. The full variable domain, its missing parts supplied by reference TRBV15 and TRBJ2-2, is DAMVIQNPRYQVTQFGKPVTLSCSQTLNHNVMYWYQQKSSQAPKLLFHYYDKDFNNEADTPDNFQSRRPNTSFCFLDIRSPGLGDTAMYLCATSRGGQGAAGELFFGEGSRLTVL.

This clonotype appeared many times. The chain combines TRBV20-1 with TRBJ2-7; TRBD2 aligns across 11 bases. This CDR3 region has 14 residues. V trimming: 5 bases; J trimming: 1 base; junction bases outside the gene matches: 4. Germline values: CDR1 DFQATT, CDR2 SNEGSKA (reference sequence). The CDR3 is CSAPTSGGSYEQYF. The CDR3 region has the DNA TGCAGTGCTCCCACTAGCGGGGGTTCCTACGAGCAGTACTTC.

There are many counts of this clonotype. Germline is not matched at one junction end, which may reflect a read error. The chain is built from TRBV6-5 and TRBJ2-7, with 9 positions matching TRBD1. The CDR3 runs 15 residues. The germline V gene has CDR1 MNHEY and CDR2 SVGAGI. The CDR3 DNA follows: TGTGCCAGCACTTACCGGGACAGGGAGTTGTACGAGCAGTACTTC. This encodes CASTYRDRELYEQYF.

A remark on this clonotype: A junction boundary mismatches the germline segment, possibly from a read error. The rearrangement joins TRBV10-1 to TRBJ2-7; D is tentatively TRBD1 or TRBD2 (5 bases each). Germline V gene sequence: CDR1 WNHNN, CDR2 SYGVQD (reference sequence). The CDR3 extends over 13 amino acids. The CDR3 DNA sequence: TGCGCCAGCAGTGAGTATGGGACCTACGATCAGTACTTC. It codes for CASSEYGTYDQYF.

This clonotype has ten or more counts. The chain joins TRBV29-1 to TRBJ1-1; D call uncertain. Germline lookup yields CDR1 SQVTM and CDR2 ANQGSEA. Deletions cut 3 bases from V and 3 bases from J, with 11 bases between. This CDR3 is built from 13 residues. In DNA form, the CDR3 reads TGCAGCGTTGAGGTCCGATGGGACACTGAAGCTTTCTTT. The encoded protein is CSVEVRWDTEAFF.

This clonotype occurred many times. The rearrangement links TRBV5-1 to TRBJ2-2, with D possibly being TRBD2 (6 bases). Trimming cost V 5 bases and J 3 bases, with 14 bases left between them. The CDR3 is 15 amino acids. Germline-derived CDR1 and CDR2 are SGHRS and YFSETQ. CDR3 DNA: TGCGCCAGCAGAAGGAGGGAGGTCGACACCGGGGAGCTGTTTTTT. Translating gives CASRRREVDTGELFF.

This clonotype was observed at least ten times. V usage is TRBV19 and J usage is TRBJ1-6, with D possibly being TRBD1 (6 bases). The CDR3 sequence is 16 residues long. Trimming removed 6 bases at V and 7 bases at J, with 19 bases between. Germline CDR1 and CDR2: LNHDA and SQIVND (reference sequence). As DNA, the CDR3 is TGTGCCAGTAGGATGACGATGCGGGGGGCAAATTCACCCCTCCACTTT. Translation gives CASRMTMRGANSPLHF. The complete variable domain, with remaining parts taken from reference TRBV19 and TRBJ1-6, reads DGGITQSPKYLFRKEGQNVTLSCEQNLNHDAMYWYRQDPGQGLRLIYYSQIVNDFQKGDIAEGYSVSREKKESFPLTVTSAQKNPTAFYLCASRMTMRGANSPLHFGNGTRLTVT.

This clonotype appeared many times. V and J are TRBV5-1 and TRBJ1-1, with no clear D. Trimming shortened V by 5 bases and J by 0 bases, and 17 bases separated the two germline ends. Germline-derived CDR1 and CDR2 are SGHRS and YFSETQ. CDR3 length equals 16 residues. The CDR3 reads CASRAVTITMNTEAFF. CDR3 DNA sequence: TGCGCCAGCAGGGCAGTAACTATTACGATGAACACTGAAGCTTTCTTT.

Note on this clonotype: A read error may account for a junction end that differs from germline. The J gene is TRBJ1-2, the V gene TRBV6-1; a weak D match, TRBD1 (5 bases). This CDR3 comprises 14 residues. Germline CDR1 MNHNS, CDR2 SASEGT. The DNA of the CDR3 is TGTGCCATCAGTGCCCAGGGAAGGGACTATAGCTACACCTTC. This sequence encodes CAISAQGRDYSYTF.

This clonotype was recorded at least ten times. The chain couples TRBV15 to TRBJ1-4; no clear D gene. This CDR3 has 11 residues. V was shortened by 5 bases and J by 8 bases, with 6 bases between the two germline ends. Germline CDR1 and CDR2: LNHNV and YYDKDF (reference sequence). CDR3 sequence (DNA): TGTGCCACCAGCTTAGGAGAAAAACTGTTTTTT. Residues: CATSLGEKLFF.

This clonotype has ten or more counts. The rearrangement joins TRBV28 to TRBJ2-7; D may be TRBD1 (6 bases). The CDR3 consists of 14 residues. The ends were cut back, 6 bases at V and 7 bases at J, with 19 bases in the middle. Germline values: CDR1 MDHEN, CDR2 SYDVKM. CDR3 in DNA: TGTGCCAGCAGATCACAGGGCCCCCTATATGAGCAGTACTTC. Translating gives CASRSQGPLYEQYF.

The chain links TRBV12-3 or TRBV12-4 to TRBJ1-2; D perhaps matches TRBD1 (6 bases). Trimming stripped 5 bases from V and 5 bases from J, with 18 bases between. The CDR3 contains 15 residues. The CDR3 coding sequence is TGTGCCAGCAGTACGCGTCGCAGGACAGAGTATGGCTACACCTTC. This codes for CASSTRRRTEYGYTF.

This clonotype has a count of ten or more. The chain carries TRBV20-1 and TRBJ2-5; D not resolved. Trimming shortened V by 3 bases and J by 4 bases, and 6 bases separated the two germline ends. Germline-derived CDR1 and CDR2 are DFQATT and SNEGSKA (reference sequence). The CDR3 consists of 11 residues. The CDR3 DNA reads as TGCAGTGCTAGGTTGGTAGAGACCCAGTACTTC. Translating it yields CSARLVETQYF.

This clonotype was observed at least ten times. The V gene is TRBV5-5, the J gene TRBJ2-5; TRBD2 matches 13 bases. The germline V gene encodes CDR1 SGHKS and CDR2 YYEKEE (reference sequence). The CDR3 is 16 residues long. Unmatched junction bases numbered 5, after V lost 2 bases and J lost 4 bases. DNA of the CDR3: TGTGCCAGCAGCTTTCCGACTAGCGGGGGGAGAGAGACCCAGTACTTC. Residues: CASSFPTSGGRETQYF.